The rows below give T cell receptor beta chains drawn from one sample of a study of cytomegalovirus exposure and HLA in healthy donors. The data were produced by immunoSEQ multiplex PCR, yet TCRdb's version contains in-frame clones alone and is incomplete. Of about 180,000 clones listed, roughly 86% are singletons. The sequencing input was PBMCs. These receptors all stem from a man aged 18 to 30 in good health and CMV-seropositive. Both conserved end residues are trimmed from each CDR3.

v_call: TRBV7-3; j_call: TRBJ2-1; cdr3_aa: ASSLSGRGNEQF
v_call: TRBV14; j_call: TRBJ1-1; cdr3_aa: ASRGGSAILNTEAF
v_call: TRBV30; j_call: TRBJ1-5; cdr3_aa: AWSPGIGDQPQH
v_call: TRBV11-2; j_call: TRBJ2-7; cdr3_aa: ASSLGSGGYEQY
v_call: TRBV28; j_call: TRBJ1-2; cdr3_aa: ASSFGYRVNYGYT
v_call: TRBV7-2; j_call: TRBJ2-7; cdr3_aa: ASSLVVNEQY
v_call: TRBV10-3; j_call: TRBJ1-1; cdr3_aa: AISVGGTEAF
v_call: TRBV7-8; j_call: TRBJ2-7; cdr3_aa: ASSLERGDEQY
v_call: TRBV7-9; j_call: TRBJ2-1; cdr3_aa: ASGESSSNEQF
v_call: TRBV6-5; j_call: TRBJ1-2; cdr3_aa: ASSYSVGQNYGYT
v_call: TRBV4-2; j_call: TRBJ2-7; cdr3_aa: ASSESGTSGVEQY
v_call: TRBV18; j_call: TRBJ1-1; cdr3_aa: ASSPDRDSYEAF
v_call: TRBV7-2; j_call: TRBJ1-2; cdr3_aa: ASSLATESRYGYT
v_call: TRBV7-6; j_call: TRBJ1-2; cdr3_aa: ASSLPTGDGYT
v_call: TRBV29-1; j_call: TRBJ2-5; cdr3_aa: SVGLAGGQETQY
v_call: TRBV19; j_call: TRBJ1-2; cdr3_aa: ASSTGGARNYGYT
v_call: TRBV6-5; j_call: TRBJ1-5; cdr3_aa: ASSQQGKGQPQH
v_call: TRBV7-3; j_call: TRBJ2-1; cdr3_aa: ASSSRGLIYNEQF
v_call: TRBV4-3; j_call: TRBJ1-4; cdr3_aa: ASSHSGRDRGEKLF
v_call: TRBV20-1; j_call: TRBJ1-2; cdr3_aa: SAPDSYGYT
v_call: TRBV4-2; j_call: TRBJ1-1; cdr3_aa: ASSQDLGVNTEAF
v_call: TRBV15; j_call: TRBJ2-1; cdr3_aa: ATSRERNEQF
v_call: TRBV7-9; j_call: TRBJ1-2; cdr3_aa: ASSPTVSHGYT
v_call: TRBV19; j_call: TRBJ2-2; cdr3_aa: ASSIRTANTGELF
v_call: TRBV19; j_call: TRBJ2-7; cdr3_aa: ASSPLAGEYDEQY
v_call: TRBV29-1; j_call: TRBJ1-1; cdr3_aa: SALTDLNTEAF
v_call: TRBV9; j_call: TRBJ2-2; cdr3_aa: ASSVDGGNTGELF
v_call: TRBV7-2; j_call: TRBJ2-7; cdr3_aa: ASSLRGGLGREQY
v_call: TRBV6-5; j_call: TRBJ1-2; cdr3_aa: ATSRDRFFYGYT
v_call: TRBV7-6; j_call: TRBJ2-5; cdr3_aa: ASSLGLAGGRVETQY
v_call: TRBV9; j_call: TRBJ1-6; cdr3_aa: ASSVGALRNSPLH
v_call: TRBV6-1; j_call: TRBJ1-3; cdr3_aa: ASSEEVRLARRNTIY
v_call: TRBV2; j_call: TRBJ2-1; cdr3_aa: ASKLRLDGLNEQF
v_call: TRBV7-9; j_call: TRBJ1-4; cdr3_aa: ASSQERGEKLF
v_call: TRBV9; j_call: TRBJ1-2; cdr3_aa: ASSVGTGLVGYT
v_call: TRBV6-1; j_call: TRBJ2-1; cdr3_aa: ASSEGAGAYNEQF
v_call: TRBV10-1; j_call: TRBJ2-7; cdr3_aa: ATAGPRYEQY
v_call: TRBV9; j_call: TRBJ2-4; cdr3_aa: ASSVQGEIAKNIQY
v_call: TRBV10-3; j_call: TRBJ1-4; cdr3_aa: AISDGTRGTNEKLF
v_call: TRBV4-1; j_call: TRBJ2-3; cdr3_aa: ASSQGSRLTTDTQY
v_call: TRBV5-1; j_call: TRBJ1-3; cdr3_aa: ASSLASAGGFGNTIY
v_call: TRBV5-1; j_call: TRBJ1-3; cdr3_aa: ASSLVQGGPGNTIY
v_call: TRBV15; j_call: TRBJ1-2; cdr3_aa: ATSLGAGFGYT
v_call: TRBV6-6; j_call: TRBJ2-7; cdr3_aa: ASSYGTTIAYEQY
v_call: TRBV7-9; j_call: TRBJ1-3; cdr3_aa: AGLRQGPISGNTIY
v_call: TRBV6-4; j_call: TRBJ2-1; cdr3_aa: ASSDSSRSSYNEQF